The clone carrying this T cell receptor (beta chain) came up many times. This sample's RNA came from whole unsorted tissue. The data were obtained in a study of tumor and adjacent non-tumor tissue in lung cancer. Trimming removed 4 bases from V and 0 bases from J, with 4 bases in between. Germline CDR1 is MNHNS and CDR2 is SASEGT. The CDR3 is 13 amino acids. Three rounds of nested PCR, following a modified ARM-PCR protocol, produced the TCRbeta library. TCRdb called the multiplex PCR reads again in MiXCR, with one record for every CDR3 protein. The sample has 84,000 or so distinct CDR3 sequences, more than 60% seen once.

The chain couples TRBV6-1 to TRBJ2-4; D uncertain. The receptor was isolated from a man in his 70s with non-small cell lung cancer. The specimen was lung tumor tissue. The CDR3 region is CASSGTAKNIQYF. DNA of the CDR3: TGTGCCAGCAGTGGGACAGCCAAAAACATTCAGTACTTC.